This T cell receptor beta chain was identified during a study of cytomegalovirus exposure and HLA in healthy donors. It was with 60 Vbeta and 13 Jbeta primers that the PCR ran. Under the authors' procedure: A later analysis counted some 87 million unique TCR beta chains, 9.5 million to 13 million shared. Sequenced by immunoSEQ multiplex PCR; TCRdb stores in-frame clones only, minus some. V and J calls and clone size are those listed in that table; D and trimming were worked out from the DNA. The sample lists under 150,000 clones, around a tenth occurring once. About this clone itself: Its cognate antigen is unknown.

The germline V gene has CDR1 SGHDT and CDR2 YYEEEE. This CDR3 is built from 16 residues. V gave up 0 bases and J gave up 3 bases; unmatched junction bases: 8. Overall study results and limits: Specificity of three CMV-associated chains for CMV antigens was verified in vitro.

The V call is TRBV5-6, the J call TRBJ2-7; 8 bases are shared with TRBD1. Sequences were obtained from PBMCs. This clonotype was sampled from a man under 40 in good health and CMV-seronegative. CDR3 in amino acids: CASSLASDRDDYEQYF. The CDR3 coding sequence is TGTGCCAGCAGCTTGGCCTCGGACAGGGATGACTACGAGCAGTACTTC.